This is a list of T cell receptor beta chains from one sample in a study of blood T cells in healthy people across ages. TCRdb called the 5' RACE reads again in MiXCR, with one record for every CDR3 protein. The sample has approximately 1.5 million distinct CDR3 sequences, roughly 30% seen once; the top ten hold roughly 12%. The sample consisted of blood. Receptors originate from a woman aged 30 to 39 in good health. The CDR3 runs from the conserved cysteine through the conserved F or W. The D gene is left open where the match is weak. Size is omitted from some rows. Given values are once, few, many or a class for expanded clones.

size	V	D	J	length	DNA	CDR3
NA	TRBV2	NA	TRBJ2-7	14	TGTGCCAGCAGGGGGGCACGACCGGGCGGCGAGCAGTACTTC	CASRGARPGGEQYF
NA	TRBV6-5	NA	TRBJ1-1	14	TGTGCCAGCAGTTCCCATCGGGGCCAGCCTGAAGCTTTCTTT	CASSSHRGQPEAFF
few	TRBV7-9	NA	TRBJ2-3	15	TGTGCCAGCAGCCCGGTGGACGGGAGAGGGGATACGCAGTATTTT	CASSPVDGRGDTQYF
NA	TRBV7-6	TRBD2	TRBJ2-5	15	TGTGCCAGCAGCTTAGGGCTAGCGGGAGAGGGGACCCAGTACTTC	CASSLGLAGEGTQYF
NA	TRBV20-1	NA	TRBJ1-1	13	TGCAGTGCAACAGACGGGGGGAACACTGAAGCTTTCTTT	CSATDGGNTEAFF
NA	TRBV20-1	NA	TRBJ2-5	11	TGCAGTGCTAGGACTAGGGAGACCCAGTACTTC	CSARTRETQYF
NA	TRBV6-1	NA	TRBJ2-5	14	TGTGCCAGCAGTGAAGAAGGCAGGCCAGAGACCCAGTACTTC	CASSEEGRPETQYF
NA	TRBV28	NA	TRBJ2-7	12	TGTGCCAGCAGTTTTGGGGTCTACGAGCAGTACTTC	CASSFGVYEQYF
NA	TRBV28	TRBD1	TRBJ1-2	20	TGTGCCAGCAGGACCGGGACAGGGAGACGTATGGGAAATCCTAACTATGGCTACACCTTC	CASRTGTGRRMGNPNYGYTF
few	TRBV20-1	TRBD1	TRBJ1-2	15	TGCGGTGCTAGAGATAGGACAGGGTTCAACTATGGCTACACCTTC	CGARDRTGFNYGYTF
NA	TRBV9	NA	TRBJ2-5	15	TGTGCCAGCAGCGTCGAGGGGGGCCTCAAAGAGACCCAGTACTTC	CASSVEGGLKETQYF
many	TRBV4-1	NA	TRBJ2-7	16	TGCGCCAGCAGCCAAGAGTACGTGTCCAACCTCGACGAGCAGTACTTC	CASSQEYVSNLDEQYF
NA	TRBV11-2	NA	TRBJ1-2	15	TGTGCCAGCAGTCCCACGATGGCGGCAGACTATGGCTACACCTTC	CASSPTMAADYGYTF
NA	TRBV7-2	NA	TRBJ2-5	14	TGTGCCAGCAGCTTACGTAGGGGGGAAAAGACCCAGTACTTC	CASSLRRGEKTQYF
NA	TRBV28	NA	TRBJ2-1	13	TGTGCCCATTCCGCAGCCTCCTACAATGAGCGGTTCTTC	CAHSAASYNERFF